This T cell receptor beta chain is from a study of metastatic and nonmetastatic thyroid tumors. Study-wide context: The study looked at repertoires side by side in blood and in tumor or nodule tissue from malignant and benign thyroid patients. Whole-study results and caveats: It was reported that TCR beta diversity was significantly higher in malignant thyroid tumors than benign nodules, in blood and tumor.

Methods used by the authors: CDR3 was compared across clinicopathological groups, and the resulting differences were used to build a distant-metastasis classifier for papillary thyroid cancer. TCRdb called clones again from the PCR reads with MiXCR. The V and J calls here are based on TCRdb, not the publication. The sample includes 20,000 to 30,000 clones, under 25% of them seen just once. The sample holds many counts of this clone. The antigen is undetermined. No patient had received any treatment before thyroid surgery. Germline CDR1 and CDR2: DFQATT and SNEGSKA (reference sequence). This CDR3 region has 13 residues. Trimming took 0 bases from V and 12 from J; bases not matched to a gene: 5.

The TCR was taken from a male donor with papillary thyroid cancer or a benign thyroid nodule (not recorded which). Some clones in this sample may be carry-over from other donors' samples. The rearrangement uses TRBV20-1 and TRBJ2-7; 13 bases align to TRBD2. The sequencing input was blood. The DNA for the CDR3 is TGCAGTGCTAGAGAAACTAGCGGGAGGGTTCCGTACTTC. It encodes CSARETSGRVPYF.